What follows are 18 T cell receptor beta chains derived from one specimen sequenced in a study of post-analysis software for immune sequencing data. Study-level points and caveats: Controls had lower frequencies than patients of about 5 TRBV segments, which included TRBV5-6, TRBV5-1 and TRBV20-1.

For these TCRs, the target antigens are not known. Unique molecular identifiers featured in each of the TCR beta cDNA libraries. MiXCR, applied by TCRdb to the PCR reads, yields one record per CDR3 protein. The table lists about 810,000 distinct CDR3 sequences, roughly 58% of them singletons. The sequenced sample consisted of blood. The source of these receptors is a girl between 10 and 17 years old with multiple sclerosis.

This chain links TRBV20-1 with TRBJ2-1; D call uncertain. The CDR3 is 11 residues long. Trimming stripped 3 bases from V and 7 bases from J, with 7 bases between. From germline, CDR1 is DFQATT and CDR2 SNEGSKA (reference sequence). CDR3 protein: CSASSRNEQFF. As DNA, the CDR3 is TGCAGTGCTAGTTCTAGGAATGAGCAGTTCTTC.

The chain links TRBV7-2 to TRBJ1-4; 9 nucleotides agree with TRBD1. J gave up 5 bases and V 5 bases, and 6 bases lay outside the gene matches. This CDR3 spans 15 amino acids. CDR1 is SGHTA, CDR2 FQGNSA, per germline. The CDR3 reads CASSQSTGGNEKLFF. The CDR3 nucleotides read TGTGCCAGCAGCCAATCGACAGGGGGGAATGAAAAACTGTTTTTT. Using reference TRBV7-2 and TRBJ1-4 for the parts outside the CDR3, the full variable domain is GAGVSQSPSNKVTEKGKDVELRCDPISGHTALYWYRQSLGQGLEFLIYFQGNSAPDKSGLPSDRFSAERTGGSVSTLTIQRTQQEDSAVYLCASSQSTGGNEKLFFGSGTQLSVL.

The chain couples TRBV5-5 to TRBJ1-2; TRBD1 agrees at 9 bases. V lost 1 base to trimming and J lost 3 bases; unmatched junction nucleotides: 4. The CDR3 is 15 amino acids. The V gene's germline CDR1 is SGHKS and CDR2 YYEKEE (reference sequence). The CDR3 DNA reads TGTGCCAGCAGCTTGCCGGGACAGGGATACTATGGCTACACCTTC. It is translated as CASSLPGQGYYGYTF.

This clonotype has more than one count but fewer than ten. CDR3 bases: TGTGCCAGCAGCTTCCGGGACCCCATCCTCTCCTACGAGCAGTACTTC. Its protein product is CASSFRDPILSYEQYF. V usage is TRBV7-9 and J usage is TRBJ2-7; D possibly matches TRBD1 or TRBD2 (5 bases each). Per the germline V gene, CDR1 is SEHNR and CDR2 is FQNEAQ (reference sequence). This CDR3 is 16 amino acids long. The V gene lost 3 bases and the J gene lost 0 bases, with 15 bases spanning the gap.

The genes are TRBV5-1 and TRBJ2-1; 8 bases are a match to TRBD2. Trimming cost V 4 bases and J 7 bases; bases outside gene matches: 13. This CDR3 spans 16 amino acids. The V gene's germline CDR1 is SGHRS and CDR2 YFSETQ. The CDR3 DNA sequence: TGCGCCAGCAGCAAGGGTGGGCTAGCGGGTACGAATGAGCAGTTCTTC. This codes for CASSKGGLAGTNEQFF.

The V call is TRBV29-1, the J call TRBJ2-7; D might be TRBD1 (6 bases). The CDR3 sequence is 13 residues long. Deletions cut 2 bases from V and 0 bases from J, with 8 bases between. Germline lookup yields CDR1 SQVTM and CDR2 ANQGSEA. The CDR3 sequence: CSVEQGSSYEQYF. The DNA for the CDR3 is TGCAGCGTTGAACAGGGGAGCTCCTACGAGCAGTACTTC.

This clonotype was observed a few times. The chain combines TRBV29-1 with TRBJ2-7; D remains ambiguous. The V gene's germline CDR1 is SQVTM and CDR2 ANQGSEA. The CDR3 runs 12 residues. Trimming pared 1 base from V and 4 bases from J, leaving 8 bases between. CDR3 in amino acids: CSVEADGYEQYF. Here the CDR3 DNA reads TGCAGCGTTGAAGCCGACGGGTACGAGCAGTACTTC.

V gene TRBV10-2 combines with J gene TRBJ2-7; 7 bases fit TRBD1. Trimming cost V 5 bases and J 12 bases; bases outside gene matches: 7. Germline CDR1 is WSHSY and CDR2 is SAAADI. This CDR3 comprises 11 residues. In DNA, the CDR3 is TGCGCCAGCAGTAACTCCCGGGACAGGTACTTC. Translation: CASSNSRDRYF.

The chain uses TRBV9 and TRBJ2-3; 7 bases agree with TRBD1. The J segment lost 6 bases and the V segment lost 0 bases, leaving 1 base of the junction unmatched. The CDR3 runs 13 residues. Germline V CDR1 and CDR2: SGDLS, YYNGEE. This CDR3 reads CASSVGRGDTQYF. The CDR3 DNA reads as TGTGCCAGCAGCGTAGGCAGGGGGGATACGCAGTATTTT.

V gene TRBV5-1 combines with J gene TRBJ2-1; D unresolved. The CDR3 is made up of 13 amino acids. Germline-derived CDR1 and CDR2 are SGHRS and YFSETQ. The V end lost 0 bases, the J end lost 7 bases, and 8 bases lay between the germline ends. The CDR3 DNA reads TGCGCCAGCAGCTTGGCACAGACAAATGAGCAGTTCTTC. Its protein product is CASSLAQTNEQFF.

This chain joins TRBV7-8 and TRBJ1-5, with D perhaps matching TRBD1 (6 bases). Germline CDR1 SGHVS, CDR2 FQNEAQ. The CDR3 totals 14 residues. V gave up 0 bases and J gave up 6 bases, with 9 bases separating them. CDR3 in amino acids: CASSLAGGRQPQHF. The CDR3 nucleotides read TGTGCCAGCAGCTTAGCTGGGGGGCGTCAGCCCCAGCATTTT.

The CDR3 reads CASSLPRRPRGETQYF. CDR3 DNA: TGTGCCAGCAGCTTACCCAGGAGGCCCCGCGGAGAGACCCAGTACTTC. The gene calls are TRBV7-8 and TRBJ2-7; a weak D match, TRBD2 (5 bases). The J call may be mistaken, given a closer DNA end match to TRBJ2-5. Germline CDR1 is SGHVS and CDR2 is FQNEAQ. The CDR3 covers 16 residues.

This clonotype showed up just a few times. The chain recombines TRBV20-1 with TRBJ2-3, with D hard to call. Germline V gives CDR1 DFQATT, CDR2 SNEGSKA (reference sequence). The CDR3 has 11 amino acids. Trimming shortened V by 0 bases and J by 3 bases, and 1 base separated the two germline ends. The CDR3 is CSARETDTQYF. The CDR3 region has the DNA TGCAGTGCTAGAGAGACAGATACGCAGTATTTT.

This rearrangement joins TRBV9 to TRBJ2-1; TRBD2 is a possible D gene (5 bases). This CDR3 comprises 13 residues. The V gene lost 0 bases and the J gene lost 7 bases, with 8 bases spanning the gap. Germline assignment: CDR1 SGDLS and CDR2 YYNGEE. The CDR3 DNA reads TGTGCCAGCAGCGTAGTGGGAGTAAATGAGCAGTTCTTC. Protein product: CASSVVGVNEQFF.

The chain couples TRBV7-8 to TRBJ2-1, with D uncertain. Germline V CDR1 and CDR2: SGHVS, FQNEAQ. The CDR3 extends over 15 amino acids. Trimming pared 1 base from V and 7 bases from J, leaving 14 bases between. CDR3 in amino acids: CASSLDGDLRNEQFF. CDR3 nucleotide sequence: TGTGCCAGCAGCTTAGATGGAGACCTTAGAAATGAGCAGTTCTTC.

This rearrangement joins TRBV28 to TRBJ2-7; 11 nucleotides line up with TRBD2. This CDR3 is 15 amino acids long. The germline gives CDR1 MDHEN, CDR2 SYDVKM. J gave up 7 bases and V 4 bases, and 9 bases lay outside the gene matches. CDR3 bases: TGTGCCAGCAGTTCCCCAAGACTAGCGGGGAGGGAGCAGTACTTC. It codes for CASSSPRLAGREQYF. The entire variable domain, with the rest obtained from reference TRBV28 and TRBJ2-7, is as follows: DVKVTQSSRYLVKRTGEKVFLECVQDMDHENMFWYRQDPGLGLRLIYFSYDVKMKEKGDIPEGYSVSREKKERFSLILESASTNQTSMYLCASSSPRLAGREQYFGPGTRLTVT.

A few counts support this clonotype. This chain uses TRBV7-2 with TRBJ2-7; a possible D gene is TRBD2 (6 bases). Germline V lookup: CDR1 SGHTA, CDR2 FQGNSA. The CDR3 contains 15 residues. V shed 5 bases and J shed 0 bases, with 14 bases lying between them. The CDR3 region has the DNA TGTGCCAGCAGCCCGTCGGGACTTCACTCCTACGAGCAGTACTTC. Encoded protein: CASSPSGLHSYEQYF.

This clonotype was recorded a few times. The chain has TRBV15 and TRBJ2-7, with 7 bases that match TRBD1. CDR1 and CDR2 (germline): LNHNV, YYDKDF (reference sequence). J was trimmed by 2 bases and V by 4 bases; bases with no gene match: 2. This CDR3 is built from 13 residues. The CDR3 loop is CATSMDRTYEQYF. CDR3 DNA sequence: TGTGCCACCAGCATGGACAGGACCTACGAGCAGTACTTC.